Reported below is one TCR beta chain. Study processing details: Estimation of nucleated cell counts was performed using reference gene primer amplification. Clones were read by immunoSEQ multiplex PCR, and TCRdb kept only the in-frame ones, dropping some. V, J and clone size are taken as reported in that table, and D and trimming were inferred from the DNA itself. Found here are over 300,000 clones, 80% to 90% of them singletons; the top ten hold more than 9%. This CDR3 has 14 amino acids. In germline, CDR1 is WSHSY, CDR2 SAAADI. V lost 3 bases to trimming and J lost 9 bases; unmatched junction nucleotides: 6. The data derive from a study of blood T cell repertoires in COVID-19. Study information: The origin of the acute and convalescent COVID-19 samples was the United States, Italy and Spain.

Self-reported history from a screening survey and questionnaire set each donor's cohort. J is TRBJ2-1 and V is TRBV10-2; 9 bases fit TRBD2. The sequencing sample was made of PBMCs or T cells enriched from blood (not recorded which). This TCR was sampled from a woman in her late teens or twenties who had recovered from COVID-19. The CDR3 DNA sequence: TGCGCCAGCAGTGAAATTAGCGGGAGTACTGAGCAGTTCTTC. Amino acids: CASSEISGSTEQFF.